The rows below give T cell receptor beta chains drawn from one sample of a study of T cell repertoires in ileal Crohn's disease. Using immunoSEQ multiplex PCR, the repertoire was profiled, and TCRdb retains in-frame clones only, with some absent. Here the sample spans roughly 200 clones, approximately 94% being singletons. Material: ileal tissue. The receptors originated from an adult with Crohn's disease. Both conserved end residues are part of each CDR3.

J gene	V gene	CDR3 protein
TRBJ2-1	TRBV18	CASSLGLAEQNEQFF
TRBJ1-1	TRBV6-1	CASSADRATWGTEAFF
TRBJ1-2	TRBV6-5	CASNPGGFGYGYTF
TRBJ2-1	TRBV11-3	CASSLNRDNEQFF
TRBJ2-3	TRBV7-8	CASSLLQGPTDTQYF
TRBJ1-6	TRBV7-9	CASSPYAGQGNSPLHF
TRBJ1-2	TRBV4-3	CASSQDRGSGYGYTF
TRBJ1-6	TRBV5-5	CASNAPSYNSPLHF
TRBJ1-4	TRBV19	CASSSRTDSNEKLFF
TRBJ2-1	TRBV9	CASSVGGDSYNEQFF
TRBJ2-3	TRBV14	CASSPLTGSDTQYF
TRBJ2-5	TRBV5-4	CASSSSGGQEETQYF
TRBJ2-3	TRBV5-1	CASSQGTSKTTDTQYF
TRBJ2-3	TRBV7-2	CASRDGTSTDTQYF
TRBJ1-1	TRBV7-8	CASSPEVPGGDKNTEAFF
TRBJ1-1	TRBV9	CASSEGTWNTEAFF
TRBJ2-1	TRBV18	CASSLGLAEQNEQFF
TRBJ2-3	TRBV6-4	CASSDSPPAPSTDTQYF
TRBJ1-2	TRBV8-2	CGSLNRITKTYGYTF
TRBJ1-1	TRBV7-9	CASSPREENTEAFF
TRBJ2-7	TRBV5-1	CASSLTGLAGGPPYEQYF
TRBJ2-2	TRBV29-1	CSVVLLANTGELFF
TRBJ1-1	TRBV30	CAWRPPDSTNTEAFF
TRBJ1-6	TRBV5-5	CASSYGTVGGSPLHF
TRBJ1-1	TRBV27	CASSFRGVSTEAFF
TRBJ1-2	TRBV5-1	CASSFQDDGGYTF
TRBJ2-7	TRBV7-9	CASSLVLDRTYEQYF
TRBJ2-7	TRBV11-3	CASSLAPNSYEQYF
TRBJ2-4	TRBV27	CASTGGNGAKEYF
TRBJ1-1	TRBV6-4	CASSRTGNTEAFF
TRBJ2-1	TRBV29-1	CSLAGGSVYNEQFF
TRBJ2-6	TRBV7-3	CASSLVIRLQSRANVLTF
TRBJ2-2	TRBV4-1	CASSQSSDTGELFF
TRBJ2-3	TRBV6-5	CASSYSPRMGTQYF
TRBJ2-7	TRBV7-8	CASSLREEITYEQYF
TRBJ1-5	TRBV5-5	CASSTGIQGNQPQHF